The next 20 T cell receptor beta chains were all read from a single sample in a study of OX40 agonist ivuxolimab in advanced cancers. Sequencing used immunoSEQ multiplex PCR; TCRdb keeps in-frame clones, though not all of them. The sample consists of around 150,000 clones, just over 90% of them appearing once. The material was CD4+ or CD8+ T cells sorted from blood, obtained in a trial of the OX40 agonist ivuxolimab. These TCRs come from an adult with an advanced solid tumor such as melanoma, head and neck, liver or kidney cancer.

The CDR3 DNA sequence: TGTGCCAGTAGTGTTTTCTCGACAGGGTATGAGCAGTTCTTC. It encodes CASSVFSTGYEQFF. V is TRBV19 and J is TRBJ2-1; 7 bases are shared with TRBD1. The length of the CDR3 is 14 residues. Germline assignment: CDR1 LNHDA and CDR2 SQIVND (reference sequence). V was pared by 5 bases and J by 8 bases, with 9 bases of the junction left unmatched.

This chain uses TRBV6-1 with TRBJ2-7; 7 bases line up with TRBD1. Germline V gene sequence: CDR1 MNHNS, CDR2 SASEGT. The CDR3 totals 12 residues. With V trimmed by 7 bases and J by 6 bases, 6 bases remained unmatched. As DNA, the CDR3 is TGTGCCAGCACCTGGGACAGAGCCGAGCAGTACTTC. Protein product: CASTWDRAEQYF.

The chain links TRBV5-1 to TRBJ1-2, with TRBD1 as a possible D gene (6 bases). The CDR3 loop spans 13 amino acids. Germline assignment: CDR1 SGHRS and CDR2 YFSETQ. The V end was cut by 1 base, the J end by 7 bases, with 11 bases between. CDR3 amino acids: CASSLTGFRGYTF. The CDR3 coding sequence is TGCGCCAGCAGCTTGACAGGGTTCCGTGGCTACACCTTC.

This chain connects TRBV7-2 to TRBJ2-1; 9 bases line up with TRBD1. There are 16 residues in the CDR3. The V gene end was trimmed by 1 base and the J gene end by 8 bases; junction bases not matched to a gene: 9. The germline gives CDR1 SGHTA, CDR2 FQGNSA. The CDR3 here is CASSLVLGQGLDEQFF. The CDR3 nucleotides are TGTGCCAGCAGCTTAGTCCTGGGACAGGGTCTCGATGAGCAGTTCTTC.

The chain uses TRBV30 and TRBJ2-7; 10 bases map to TRBD1. This CDR3 contains 15 residues. Germline V gene lookup returns CDR1 GTSNPN and CDR2 SVGIG (reference sequence). The trim removed 1 base at V and 2 bases at J, leaving 5 bases unmatched. CDR3 amino acids: CAWSGQGAYPYEQYF. The CDR3 DNA is TGTGCCTGGAGTGGACAGGGGGCGTATCCCTACGAGCAGTACTTC.

The chain couples TRBV18 to TRBJ1-2, with 8 bases identical to TRBD1. The germline V gene encodes CDR1 KGHSH and CDR2 LQKENI. Trimming removed 1 base from V and 2 bases from J; junction bases left unmatched: 3. The length of the CDR3 is 15 residues. The CDR3 loop is CASSPRGQANYGYTF. The CDR3 region has the DNA TGTGCCAGCTCACCACGGGGACAGGCAAACTATGGCTACACCTTC.

CDR3 loop: CASSSYEETQYF. CDR3 nucleotide sequence: TGTGCCAGCAGCTCCTATGAAGAGACCCAGTACTTC. The genes are TRBV7-3 and TRBJ2-5, with D hard to call. This CDR3 is 12 amino acids long. V shed 4 bases and J shed 3 bases, with 6 bases lying between them. CDR1 and CDR2 from the germline V gene are SGHTA and FQGTGA.

The chain couples TRBV18 to TRBJ1-1, with D possibly matching TRBD1 (6 bases). CDR1 KGHSH and CDR2 LQKENI come from the germline V gene. The CDR3 is 16 residues long. V lost 5 bases and J lost 0, with 16 bases in between. The CDR3: CASSSRRGDMNTEAFF. In DNA, the CDR3 is TGTGCCAGCTCATCTCGACGGGGGGACATGAACACTGAAGCTTTCTTT.

J is TRBJ1-3 and V is TRBV25-1; D is uncertain. Germline-derived CDR1 and CDR2 are MGHDK and SYGVNS. The CDR3 sequence is 15 residues long. V was clipped by 2 bases and J by 4 bases, with 12 bases between them. The CDR3 reads CASSEHQTRGNTIYF. CDR3 DNA: TGTGCCAGCAGTGAACATCAGACGAGAGGAAACACCATATATTTT.

The chain employs TRBV7-9 and TRBJ2-3; D is ambiguous. The length of the CDR3 is 14 residues. The V and J ends lost 1 base and 2 bases respectively, with 7 bases between them. Germline V gene lookup returns CDR1 SEHNR and CDR2 FQNEAQ (reference sequence). Here the CDR3 DNA reads TGTGCCAGCAGCTTAGTGCATAACACAGATACGCAGTATTTT. Its protein is CASSLVHNTDTQYF.

Points on this clone: Other nucleotide sequences in the sample specify the same CDR3. This chain uses TRBV5-4 with TRBJ2-5; TRBD2 might be the D (5 bases). The CDR3 contains 12 residues. Per germline, CDR1 SGHNT and CDR2 YYREEE (reference sequence). Trimming cost V 0 bases and J 5 bases, with 5 bases left between them. The CDR3 is CASSLGRETQYF. CDR3 sequence (DNA): TGTGCCAGCAGCTTGGGGAGGGAGACCCAGTACTTC.

Here the CDR3 reads CASSLVGGGHTEAFF. The CDR3 DNA is TGTGCCAGCAGCTTAGTAGGGGGCGGACACACTGAAGCTTTCTTT. This chain links TRBV7-2 with TRBJ1-1, with 7 nucleotides matching TRBD1. The CDR3 loop spans 15 amino acids. Germline CDR1 SGHTA, CDR2 FQGNSA. Germline trimming cut 1 base from V and 3 bases from J; bases unmatched to any gene: 5.

This chain uses TRBV6-6 with TRBJ1-1; tentative D call: TRBD1 (6 bases). There are 14 residues in the CDR3. The V gene's germline CDR1 is MNHNY and CDR2 SVGAGI (reference sequence). Trimming shortened V by 0 bases and J by 3 bases, and 8 bases separated the two germline ends. The CDR3 DNA reads TGTGCCAGCAGTTACTCGGGGGGCGACACTGAAGCTTTCTTT. This encodes CASSYSGGDTEAFF.

The V and J genes are TRBV23-1 and TRBJ1-2; weak D call: TRBD1 (6 bases). TRBV23-1 is assigned to the ORF class and has an uncertain function. The CDR3 runs to 17 residues. The V end was cut by 5 bases, the J end by 1 base, with 20 bases between. Here the CDR3 DNA reads TGCGCCAGCAGTTACACCCGGAGGGACACCCTTAACTATGGCTACACCTTC. The encoded protein is CASSYTRRDTLNYGYTF.

The CDR3 region has the DNA TGCGCCAGCAGCTCCCGGGCCGCCCTAACCAAAAACATTCAGTACTTC. Translating it yields CASSSRAALTKNIQYF. V is TRBV4-1 and J is TRBJ2-4; D call uncertain. Germline CDR1 is MGHRA and CDR2 is YSYEKL. CDR3 length: 16 amino acids. Trimming cost V 5 bases and J 2 bases, with 16 bases left between them.

The chain has TRBV5-6 and TRBJ2-5; the match to TRBD2 covers 13 bases. The J call may be mistaken, given a closer DNA end match to TRBJ2-7. The germline V gene encodes CDR1 SGHDT and CDR2 YYEEEE. The CDR3 contains 16 residues. CDR3 amino acids: CASSPLAGGRPYEQYF. CDR3 nucleotide sequence: TGTGCCAGCAGCCCACTAGCGGGGGGGCGTCCGTACGAGCAGTACTTC.

V and J are TRBV5-8 and TRBJ2-1; maybe TRBD1 (6 bases). V was shortened by 5 bases and J by 2 bases, with 17 bases between the two germline ends. Germline CDR1 is SGHTS and CDR2 is YDEGEE. The length of the CDR3 is 16 residues. CDR3 region: CASRNLQGAAYNEQFF. For the CDR3, the DNA is TGTGCCAGCAGAAACCTACAGGGAGCAGCCTACAATGAGCAGTTCTTC.

The chain recombines TRBV15 with TRBJ2-7; D is possibly TRBD1 (6 bases). Per the germline V gene, CDR1 is LNHNV and CDR2 is YYDKDF (reference sequence). The CDR3 extends over 15 amino acids. Between the trimmed V and J ends, which lost 0 bases and 0 bases, there was a span of 9 bases. CDR3 amino acids: CATSRDPDSSYEQYF. CDR3 DNA sequence: TGTGCCACCAGCAGAGATCCGGACAGCTCCTACGAGCAGTACTTC. The variable domain in full, with the rest retrieved from reference TRBV15 and TRBJ2-7, is DAMVIQNPRYQVTQFGKPVTLSCSQTLNHNVMYWYQQKSSQAPKLLFHYYDKDFNNEADTPDNFQSRRPNTSFCFLDIRSPGLGDTAMYLCATSRDPDSSYEQYFGPGTRLTVT.

The rearrangement links TRBV28 to TRBJ2-7; no clear D gene. Per the germline V gene, CDR1 is MDHEN and CDR2 is SYDVKM. Between the trimmed V and J ends, which lost 3 bases and 3 bases, there was a span of 6 bases. This CDR3 is 12 amino acids long. The CDR3 DNA reads TGTGCCAGCAGTTTCAAGAGCTACGAGCAGTACTTC. Translating gives CASSFKSYEQYF. Filled out from reference TRBV28 and TRBJ2-7, the complete variable domain reads DVKVTQSSRYLVKRTGEKVFLECVQDMDHENMFWYRQDPGLGLRLIYFSYDVKMKEKGDIPEGYSVSREKKERFSLILESASTNQTSMYLCASSFKSYEQYFGPGTRLTVT.

The V and J genes are TRBV28 and TRBJ2-1; no definite D call. The CDR3 extends over 15 amino acids. V shed 2 bases and J shed 4 bases, with 12 bases lying between them. The germline V gene has CDR1 MDHEN and CDR2 SYDVKM. CDR3 sequence (DNA): TGTGCCAGCAGTTTACCCGGCGGCTCTTACAATGAGCAGTTCTTC. This codes for CASSLPGGSYNEQFF.